This T cell receptor beta chain is from a study of T cell responses to AZD1222 COVID-19 vaccine. Remarks on this clone: Its antigen is undetermined.

The CDR3 extends over 13 amino acids. V was cut by 0 bases and J by 5 bases, with 4 bases left in between. CDR1 and CDR2 (germline): MNHEY, SVGAGI. Study-wide findings and caveats: Spike-specific TCR breadth and depth went up after people got two AZD1222 doses. Only a handful of AZD1222 recipients, more than five in all, had baseline seropositivity. Most donors were white British, females outnumbered males, and clonal diversity was possibly underestimated.

The table came from immunoSEQ multiplex PCR; TCRdb's copy has only in-frame clones and leaves some out. The sample carries over 85,000 clones, about 88% recorded once. The TCR originated in an adult in good health. The chain carries TRBV6-5 and TRBJ1-4, with D unclear. The sample was peripheral blood, taken on day 0 of AZD1222 vaccination. The CDR3 sequence: CASSYSVNEKLFF. Here the CDR3 DNA reads TGTGCCAGCAGTTACTCGGTCAATGAAAAACTGTTTTTT.